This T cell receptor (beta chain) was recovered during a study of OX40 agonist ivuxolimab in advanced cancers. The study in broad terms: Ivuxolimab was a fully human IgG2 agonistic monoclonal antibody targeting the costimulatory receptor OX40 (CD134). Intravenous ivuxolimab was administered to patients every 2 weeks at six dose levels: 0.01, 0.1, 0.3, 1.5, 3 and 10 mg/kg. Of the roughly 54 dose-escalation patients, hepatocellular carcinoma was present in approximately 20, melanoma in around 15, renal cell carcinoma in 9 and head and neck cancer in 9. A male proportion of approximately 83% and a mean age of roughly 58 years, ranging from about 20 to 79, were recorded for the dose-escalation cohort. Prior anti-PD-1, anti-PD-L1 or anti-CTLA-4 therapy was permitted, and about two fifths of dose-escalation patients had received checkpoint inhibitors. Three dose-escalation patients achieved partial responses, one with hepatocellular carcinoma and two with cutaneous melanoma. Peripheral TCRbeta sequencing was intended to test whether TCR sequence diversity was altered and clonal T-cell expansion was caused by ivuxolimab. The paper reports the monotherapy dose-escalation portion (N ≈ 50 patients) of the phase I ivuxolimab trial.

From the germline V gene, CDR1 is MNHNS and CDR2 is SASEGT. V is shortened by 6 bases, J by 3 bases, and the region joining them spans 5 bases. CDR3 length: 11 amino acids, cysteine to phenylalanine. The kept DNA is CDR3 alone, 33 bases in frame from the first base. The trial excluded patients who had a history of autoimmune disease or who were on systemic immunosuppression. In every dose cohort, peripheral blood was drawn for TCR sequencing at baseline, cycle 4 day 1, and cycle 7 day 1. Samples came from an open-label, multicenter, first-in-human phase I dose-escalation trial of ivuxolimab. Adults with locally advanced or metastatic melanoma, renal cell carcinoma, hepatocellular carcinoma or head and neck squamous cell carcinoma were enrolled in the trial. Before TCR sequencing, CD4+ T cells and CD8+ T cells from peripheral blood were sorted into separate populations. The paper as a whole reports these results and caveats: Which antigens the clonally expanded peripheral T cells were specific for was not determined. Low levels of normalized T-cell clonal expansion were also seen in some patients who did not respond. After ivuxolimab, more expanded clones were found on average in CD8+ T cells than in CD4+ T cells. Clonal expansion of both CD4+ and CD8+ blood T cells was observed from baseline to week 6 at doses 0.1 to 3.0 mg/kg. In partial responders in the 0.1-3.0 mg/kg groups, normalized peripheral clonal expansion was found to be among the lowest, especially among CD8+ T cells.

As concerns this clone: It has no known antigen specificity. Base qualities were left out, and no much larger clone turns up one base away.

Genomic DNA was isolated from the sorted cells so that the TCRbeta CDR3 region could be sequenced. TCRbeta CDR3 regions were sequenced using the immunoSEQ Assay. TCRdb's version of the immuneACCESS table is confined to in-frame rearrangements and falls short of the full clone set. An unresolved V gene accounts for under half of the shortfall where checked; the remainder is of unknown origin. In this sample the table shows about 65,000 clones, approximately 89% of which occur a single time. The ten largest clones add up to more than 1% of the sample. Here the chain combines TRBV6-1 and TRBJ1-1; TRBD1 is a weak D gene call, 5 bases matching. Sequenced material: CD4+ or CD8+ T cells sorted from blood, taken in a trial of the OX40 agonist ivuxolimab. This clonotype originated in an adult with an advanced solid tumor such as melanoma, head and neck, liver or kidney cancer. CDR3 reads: CASSRDTEAFF. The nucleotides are TGTGCCAGCAGCAGGGACACTGAAGCTTTCTTT.